This T cell receptor beta chain was sequenced for a study of cytomegalovirus exposure and HLA in healthy donors (dated by TCRdb to the late 2010s). Study-level background: In an earlier analysis of 550 to 750 of the donors, 250 to 350 Gb of sequence data and just under 120 million unique TCR beta sequences from approximately 180 million T cells were reported. Rather than using new phenotypic data, the later analysis identified candidate immune exposures from TCR beta sequences and from how often those sequences occurred across donors. To predict cytomegalovirus infection status, the study brought together high-throughput TCR immunosequencing, statistical association of individual TCRs with disease status, and machine learning. An early release that covered 640 HLA-typed donors contained approximately 290 gigabases of sequencing data and about 84 million unique TCR sequences. The study used immunosequencing to profile the T cell repertoires of around 600 subjects and linked those repertoires to cytomegalovirus serostatus. A later analysis re-analyzed previously published TCR beta repertoires from roughly 600 donors and added high-resolution HLA genotyping to study TCR occurrence patterns. Roughly 5 DR-DQ haplotypes were treated as single units for association and clustering because of strong linkage in the cohort. Donor age, sex, ethnicity and CMV serostatus were compiled alongside the repertoire data. Both class I and class II loci were covered by HLA typing, at four-digit resolution. Every discovery cohort repertoire had been produced on one sequencing platform. In an earlier analysis of roughly 600 of the donors, high-throughput TCR beta sequencing was used to judge whether each TCR beta V gene segment behaved as functional or pseudogenic. The aim of the study was to test whether cataloging public T cell receptors could identify signatures of past pathogen exposure. In addition to the first cohort of approximately 670 subjects, a separate validation cohort of under 150 different subjects was used. The number of typed donors differed by locus: roughly 620-640 for A, B, C, DRB1 and DQB1; approximately 520 for DQA1; about 600 for DPA1; and some 430 for DPB1. A later genetic analysis used genome-wide SNP genotypes for about three fifths of the 666 donors, treating that subset as a discovery cohort. Of the 398 genotyped donors, 80% to 90% were placed in the genetic ancestry cluster associated with self-reported Caucasian donors. Among almost 400 genotyped donors of the cohort, an average of roughly 240,000 unique TCR beta nucleotide sequences were sequenced per donor, 15% to 20% of them non-productive.

V ends up 4 bases short and J 0 bases short, with an unmatched junction base count of 3. From cysteine to phenylalanine, the CDR3 is 14 amino acids long. The entry retains the CDR3 DNA only, 42 bases that are in frame from base 1. Per the germline V gene, SNHLY is the CDR1 and FYNNEI is the CDR2. As to this clone: The specificity of this receptor is unknown. Nothing much larger sits one base from this clone, and base qualities are not available.

The paper's findings and limits, for the study overall: Three of the identified cytomegalovirus-associated TCR beta chains were confirmed in vitro to be specific for cytomegalovirus antigens. According to a later analysis, most CMV-associated TCR beta chains appeared to be HLA-restricted, and the HLA associations seemed to be driven largely by CMV exposure. Correlated functional status among segregating V segments might be attributable to linkage disequilibrium, but an unknown experimental factor could not be ruled out. In a later genetic analysis, a missense DCLRE1C variant was associated with V-gene and J-gene trimming of TCR beta chains, and the association was replicated in an independent cohort. A further reported finding was that TCR beta sequences accurately predicted the HLA-A and HLA-B alleles for most subjects in the first cohort. Roughly uniform sequencing depth across donors was assumed in presence/absence analyses, although this assumption may not hold. A later analysis found that TCR association rates varied across HLA loci, with DRB1 alleles showing the most associated TCRs and HLA-C alleles the fewest. Assigning TCR associations to individual alleles was difficult when HLA alleles, especially DR and DQ, strongly co-occurred. In an earlier analysis of a few hundred of the donors, most TCR beta V segments were observed in productive rearrangements about 87% or about 30% of the time, broadly matching IMGT annotations. In this cohort, only TCR beta chains were sequenced, and detectable features were limited by the absence of alpha or paired-chain data. In a later analysis, HLA-associated TCR beta chains showed more clonal expansion and lower generation probabilities than non-associated chains that were equally common. In a later analysis, several top co-occurrence clusters were reported to appear linked to parvovirus B19, influenza, CMV and Epstein-Barr virus. While some public TCRs were present in many individuals, most TCR sequences turned up only very rarely across donors. According to a later genetic analysis, donors in an Asian-associated ancestry cluster had fewer N-insertions in productive TCRs than the roughly 700-donor mean. Because counts were too low, under 20 rarely observed V segments, including chromosome 9 orphons, were left out of the earlier analysis of about 500 of the donors. In the study, 150 to 200 TCR beta chains were listed as associated with cytomegalovirus. CMV serostatus was the only immune exposure information available for the cohort. Because HLA typing was unavailable for some donors at each locus, only the typed subset was used in association tests. A cluster of highly shared sequence variants was judged likely to be a technical artifact of the sequencing pipeline. According to the authors, the approach could potentially be generalized to other disease states and immunological phenotypes. A later analysis associated 16,951 TCR beta sequences with specific HLA alleles at a false discovery rate of 0.05. The classifier was reported to diagnose cytomegalovirus status with high specificity and sensitivity in both the original cohort and the validation cohort. Because the 87-base-pair reads could not distinguish some IMGT-functional V segments, including TRBV6-2 and TRBV6-3, those segments were excluded.

In total, approximately 700 healthy bone marrow donors made up the cohort. At the time of sampling, every cohort member was nominally healthy, though immune exposures that went unrecorded were likely present. The donor was CMV seronegative and was included in the group of 352 seronegative cohort members. Each donor provided a peripheral blood sample, and peripheral blood mononuclear cells were used for TCR beta sequencing. Genomic DNA was extracted from the blood cell samples with the Qiagen DNeasy Blood Extraction Kit. The library was obtained by the immunoSEQ multiplex PCR assay. For the multiplex PCR, a mixture combining 60 forward primers for TCR Vbeta segments and 13 reverse primers for TCR Jbeta segments was used. The CDR3 region of rearranged TCR beta genes was amplified from genomic DNA with a multiplex PCR assay. Amplified TCR beta libraries were sequenced as 87-base-pair reads on the Illumina HiSeq System. On the study's bioinformatics: A later analysis tallied 75 million to 95 million unique TCR beta chains across the 640 or so repertoires, and some 10 million of those chains were shared by two or more donors. To remove PCR and sequencing errors, raw reads were error-corrected and collapsed into unique sequences using a nearest-neighbor algorithm that merged closely related sequences. CDR3 sequences were aligned to IMGT reference sequences to assign V, D and J gene segments. Each retained sequence needed at least a six-nucleotide match to both a V gene segment and a J gene segment. Rearrangements were classified as productive when the CDR3 lacked stop codons and remained in frame with V and J, and all other rearrangements were classified as non-productive. CDR3 was defined according to IMGT convention as the region running from the second conserved V-encoded cysteine to the conserved J-encoded phenylalanine. In an earlier analysis of approximately 590 of the donors, sequences lacking an unambiguous match to a single V gene segment were excluded. In an earlier analysis of 450 to 750 of the donors, a V segment was called functional when productive rearrangements were above 56.7%, and segregating when the standard deviation between donors exceeded 5%. A statistical classification framework was built to diagnose cytomegalovirus status from the catalog of TCR beta chain sequences. In a later analysis, TCR nucleotide sequences were compared against IMGT/GENE-DB human TR gene sequences so that V and J genes could be assigned. A later analysis assigned CDR3 sequences and most-parsimonious VDJ recombination scenarios with the TCRdist pipeline. A later analysis defined each TCR beta chain by its CDR3 amino acid sequence plus V-gene family, and excluded reads lacking a unique V-gene family. A later analysis removed 600 or so highly shared, low-generation-probability nucleotide sequences to deal with suspected cross-contamination and a sequencing artifact. In a later analysis, a clonal expansion index was calculated for each public chain from normalized within-repertoire ranks of inferred template counts. Generation probabilities in a later analysis came from a VDJ recombination model fitted to out-of-frame rearrangements, and those results were checked against IGoR. In a later analysis, hypergeometric tests were used to score TCR-TCR, TCR-HLA and TCR-CMV co-occurrence, with a repertoire-size bias correction applied to TCR pairs. False discovery rates were estimated in a later analysis by permuting HLA or CMV assignments 20 times. In a later analysis, co-occurring TCRs were grouped with DBSCAN, and TCRdist sequence similarity was added when clustering was performed within HLA-allele-positive subsets. Repertoires with fewer than 30,000 or more than 120,000 public chains, plus five repertoires with anomalous nucleotide sharing, were excluded from co-occurrence clustering. In TCRdb, the immuneACCESS table is reduced to in-frame sequences with V and J assigned. These tables do not hold every clone; where another copy was compared, an unresolved V gene accounts for under half, and the others remain unexplained. V, J and clone size were drawn from that table, and D and trimming were deduced from the DNA. The sample yields approximately 180,000 clones; more than 85% were counted once. The ten largest account for around 0.21% of the sample.

The TCR was taken from a girl under three years old in good health and CMV-seronegative. Sequencing input: PBMCs. The sequence joins TRBV2 to TRBJ2-7, with 7 junctional bases fitting TRBD2. The CDR3: CASSVGRSSYEQYF. The DNA sequence is as follows: TGTGCCAGCAGTGTCGGGAGGAGCTCCTACGAGCAGTACTTC.